This TCR beta chain was recovered during a study of cytomegalovirus exposure and HLA in healthy donors. Study-level results: According to an earlier analysis, most TCR beta V segments yielded productive rearrangements about 90% or about 30% of the time. Presence/absence results assume similar sequencing depth per donor, which may not hold.

About this clone itself: The target antigen is unknown.

The donors (healthy individuals) were bone marrow donors. This donor had no CMV serostatus on record. Amplification used 60 Vbeta primers and 13 Jbeta primers. Sequenced by immunoSEQ multiplex PCR; TCRdb stores in-frame clones only, minus some. This table holds about 140,000 clones, around 72% found once. J lost 3 bases, V lost 1 base, and 2 bases had no gene match. The germline V gene has CDR1 SGDLS and CDR2 YYNGEE. The CDR3 totals 16 residues. The sequenced sample consisted of PBMCs. This chain joins TRBV9 and TRBJ2-4, with TRBD2 matching 12 bases. The sequence was collected from a human donor in good health. This CDR3 reads CASSVTSGGFKNIQYF. CDR3 nucleotides: TGTGCCAGCAGCGTAACTAGCGGGGGGTTCAAAAACATTCAGTACTTC.